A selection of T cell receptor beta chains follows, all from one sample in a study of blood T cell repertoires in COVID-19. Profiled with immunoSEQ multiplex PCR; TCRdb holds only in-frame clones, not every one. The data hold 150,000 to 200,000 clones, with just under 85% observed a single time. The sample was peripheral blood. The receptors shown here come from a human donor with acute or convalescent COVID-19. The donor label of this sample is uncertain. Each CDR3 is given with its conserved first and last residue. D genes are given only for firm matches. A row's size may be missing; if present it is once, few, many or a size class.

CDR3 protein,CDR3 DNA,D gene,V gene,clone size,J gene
CASSQDSGRATDTQYF,TGCGCCAGCAGCCAAGATAGCGGGAGGGCCACAGATACGCAGTATTTT,TRBD2,TRBV4-1,NA,TRBJ2-3
CASSTRDRGNTIYF,TGTGCCAGCAGTACGCGGGACAGGGGAAACACCATATATTTT,TRBD1,TRBV28,NA,TRBJ1-3
CASSQALDIAGANVLTF,TGCGCCAGCAGCCAAGCCCTCGACATAGCTGGGGCCAACGTCCTGACTTTC,NA,TRBV4-3,once,TRBJ2-6
CASSIPLTGQVGELFF,TGTGCCAGTAGTATCCCTCTGACAGGGCAAGTCGGGGAGCTGTTTTTT,TRBD1,TRBV19,NA,TRBJ2-2
CASSQQGGGEKLFF,TGTGCCAGCAGTCAACAGGGCGGAGGCGAAAAACTGTTTTTT,NA,TRBV7-9,NA,TRBJ1-4
CASSVVSGGGGGELFF,TGTGCCAGCAGCGTAGTGTCGGGTGGCGGTGGCGGGGAGCTGTTTTTT,NA,TRBV9,NA,TRBJ2-2
CASSRTGGGEAFF,TGTGCCAGTAGTCGGACAGGGGGCGGTGAAGCTTTCTTT,TRBD1,TRBV19,NA,TRBJ1-1
CASSLRQGAWGQPQHF,TGTGCCAGCAGTTTACGACAGGGGGCGTGGGGTCAGCCCCAGCATTTT,TRBD1,TRBV28,NA,TRBJ1-5
CASSPLGGVNEQFF,TGTGCCAGCAGTCCCCTGGGGGGGGTCAATGAGCAGTTCTTC,TRBD2,TRBV6-2/TRBV6-3,NA,TRBJ2-1
CASSESRGEKTQYF,TGTGCCAGCAGTGAATCGCGGGGGGAAAAGACCCAGTACTTC,TRBD2,TRBV6-1,NA,TRBJ2-5
CASSLTSGTDTQYF,TGCGCCAGCAGCTTGACTAGCGGCACAGATACGCAGTATTTT,TRBD2,TRBV5-1,NA,TRBJ2-3
CASSFPIANEQFF,TGCGCCAGCAGCTTTCCTATAGCAAATGAGCAGTTCTTC,NA,TRBV5-1,NA,TRBJ2-1
CASSLTGNGQPHF,TGTGCCAGCAGTTTAACGGGTAACGGACAGCCCCACTTT,NA,TRBV12-3/TRBV12-4,NA,TRBJ1-6
CASSLSSGGRGFYEQYF,TGTGCCAGCAGTTTATCTAGCGGAGGACGGGGATTCTACGAGCAGTACTTC,TRBD2,TRBV28,NA,TRBJ2-7
CASSQPTRPYEQYF,TGCGCCAGCAGCCAACCGACACGGCCCTACGAGCAGTACTTC,NA,TRBV4-1,NA,TRBJ2-7
CASSLDQGRINSPLHF,TGTGCCAGCAGTTTAGATCAGGGCCGAATCAATTCACCCCTCCACTTT,NA,TRBV28,NA,TRBJ1-6
CATERAGSGANVLTF,TGTGCCACCGAGCGGGCAGGCTCTGGGGCCAACGTCCTGACTTTC,NA,TRBV6-5,NA,TRBJ2-6
CASSLGGRGVETQYF,TGTGCCAGCAGCTTAGGGGGCAGGGGTGTGGAGACCCAGTACTTC,NA,TRBV7-2,NA,TRBJ2-5
CASSDRESNNQPQHF,TGTGCCAGCAGTGATCGGGAAAGCAACAATCAGCCCCAGCATTTT,NA,TRBV6-1,NA,TRBJ1-5
CASSPVTDTQYF,TGTGCCAGCAGCCCCGTCACAGATACGCAGTATTTT,NA,TRBV7-9,NA,TRBJ2-3
CASSYSNRGLYEQYF,TGTGCCAGCAGTTACTCGAACAGGGGGCTTTACGAGCAGTACTTC,TRBD1,TRBV6-5,NA,TRBJ2-7
CASSGDSGSRGTDTQYF,TGTGCCAGCAGTGGGGATAGCGGGAGCAGGGGCACAGATACGCAGTATTTT,TRBD2,TRBV6-1,NA,TRBJ2-3
CASSQNAGGTNEKLFF,TGTGCCAGCAGCCAAAATGCGGGGGGCACTAATGAAAAACTGTTTTTT,NA,TRBV3-1/TRBV3-2,NA,TRBJ1-4
CASSLGAGKGTEAFF,TGTGCCAGCAGCTTAGGCGCAGGGAAGGGAACTGAAGCTTTCTTT,NA,TRBV13,once,TRBJ1-1
CASSQDRGSGNTIYF,TGTGCCAGCAGTCAGGACAGGGGCTCTGGAAACACCATATATTTT,TRBD1,TRBV13,once,TRBJ1-3
CASSPWTVLTYGYTF,TGTGCCAGCAGCCCCTGGACAGTGTTGACCTATGGCTACACCTTC,NA,TRBV3-1/TRBV3-2,NA,TRBJ1-2
CASSQGQGNLYGYTF,TGTGCCAGCAGCCAGGGACAGGGGAATCTCTATGGCTACACCTTC,TRBD1,TRBV7-9,NA,TRBJ1-2
CASSPLHRVERVYNEQFF,TGTGCCAGCAGCCCTCTTCACAGGGTTGAAAGGGTCTACAATGAGCAGTTCTTC,NA,TRBV6-2/TRBV6-3,NA,TRBJ2-1
CASSSPSGRAYEQYF,TGTGCCAGCAGTTCCCCTAGCGGGAGGGCCTACGAGCAGTACTTC,TRBD2,TRBV28,few,TRBJ2-7
CASRGGGNPGNTIYF,TGTGCCAGCAGGGGAGGCGGGAATCCTGGAAACACCATATATTTT,NA,TRBV6-5,few,TRBJ1-3
CAWSTQGYTEAFF,TGTGCCTGGAGTACACAGGGGTACACTGAAGCTTTCTTT,TRBD1,TRBV30,NA,TRBJ1-1
CAISEVPSGALGRETQYF,TGTGCCATCAGTGAGGTGCCTAGCGGGGCTCTAGGGCGGGAGACCCAGTACTTC,TRBD2,TRBV10-3,NA,TRBJ2-5
CASSEPGLAGGNADTQYF,TGCGCCAGCAGTGAGCCGGGACTAGCGGGAGGTAATGCAGATACGCAGTATTTT,TRBD2,TRBV10-1,few,TRBJ2-3
CASGLNSGRAGEQFF,TGTGCTAGTGGTTTGAATAGCGGGAGGGCCGGGGAGCAGTTCTTC,TRBD2,TRBV12-5,NA,TRBJ2-1
CAIARAYEQYF,TGTGCCATCGCTCGGGCCTACGAGCAGTACTTC,NA,TRBV10-3,NA,TRBJ2-7
CAWSVRPLGASTDTQYF,TGTGCCTGGAGTGTAAGACCTCTAGGGGCCTCCACAGATACGCAGTATTTT,NA,TRBV30,NA,TRBJ2-3
CSLAVAGDQETQYF,TGCAGCCTCGCAGTCGCGGGGGACCAAGAGACCCAGTACTTC,TRBD2,TRBV29-1,NA,TRBJ2-5
CAIASGFGYEQYF,TGTGCCATCGCCTCAGGGTTCGGCTACGAGCAGTACTTC,NA,TRBV10-3,NA,TRBJ2-7
CASRDTGIWTEAFF,TGTGCCAGCAGGGATACAGGGATATGGACTGAAGCTTTCTTT,NA,TRBV6-5,NA,TRBJ1-1
CASGSRLAGYQETQYF,TGTGCTAGTGGTTCCCGACTAGCGGGCTACCAAGAGACCCAGTACTTC,TRBD2,TRBV12-5,NA,TRBJ2-5
CASLSTGTGAFF,TGTGCCAGCCTTTCGACAGGCACGGGGGCTTTCTTT,NA,TRBV6-5,NA,TRBJ1-1
CAWGTGGYEQYF,TGTGCCTGGGGGACAGGGGGGTACGAGCAGTACTTC,TRBD1,TRBV30,few,TRBJ2-7
CASSLGDRGRKLFF,TGTGCCAGCAGCTTAGGGGACAGGGGGCGAAAACTGTTTTTT,TRBD1,TRBV7-9,once,TRBJ1-4
CASSFKWQNIMNTEAFF,TGTGCCAGCAGTTTCAAGTGGCAGAATATCATGAACACTGAAGCTTTCTTT,NA,TRBV27,NA,TRBJ1-1
CASSEQGQGIYGYTF,TGTGCCAGCAGTGAACAGGGACAGGGGATCTATGGCTACACCTTC,TRBD1,TRBV6-1,NA,TRBJ1-2
CASSYSGTSGNHEQFF,TGTGCCAGCAGTTACTCCGGGACTAGCGGGAACCATGAGCAGTTCTTC,TRBD2,TRBV6-6,once,TRBJ2-1
CASSILQGGGYGYTF,TGTGCCAGTAGTATCCTACAGGGGGGTGGCTATGGCTACACCTTC,TRBD1,TRBV19,NA,TRBJ1-2
CASSPTSGSAKNEQFF,TGCGCCAGCAGCCCGACTAGCGGGAGTGCTAAGAATGAGCAGTTCTTC,TRBD2,TRBV5-1,NA,TRBJ2-1
CASSQGQGQTGELFF,TGTGCCAGCTCACAAGGACAGGGGCAAACCGGGGAGCTGTTTTTT,TRBD1,TRBV18,NA,TRBJ2-2
CASSDRGGRGDTQYF,TGTGCCAGCAGTGACCGCGGGGGGAGAGGGGATACGCAGTATTTT,TRBD2,TRBV6-4,NA,TRBJ2-3
CATTGDSTEAFF,TGTGCCACAACGGGAGACAGCACTGAAGCTTTCTTT,NA,TRBV2,NA,TRBJ1-1
CASSLILRSTDTQYF,TGTGCCAGCAGCTTAATCCTGAGGTCCACAGATACGCAGTATTTT,NA,TRBV7-6,NA,TRBJ2-3
CASSPVGQGVTEAFF,TGTGCCAGCTCGCCCGTGGGACAGGGTGTCACTGAAGCTTTCTTT,TRBD1,TRBV18,NA,TRBJ1-1
CASSPRRTSGEQFF,TGTGCCAGCAGCCCGCGGCGGACTAGCGGTGAGCAGTTCTTC,TRBD2,TRBV7-2,NA,TRBJ2-1
CASSQEGLAGVGGANVLTF,TGCGCCAGCAGCCAAGAGGGCCTAGCGGGAGTGGGGGGGGCCAACGTCCTGACTTTC,TRBD2,TRBV4-3,NA,TRBJ2-6
CASSLEQPNYGYTF,TGCGCCAGCAGCTTGGAACAGCCCAACTATGGCTACACCTTC,NA,TRBV5-1,NA,TRBJ1-2
CATSDRAGVRYTEAFF,TGTGCCACCAGTGATAGGGCAGGGGTTCGGTACACTGAAGCTTTCTTT,NA,TRBV24-1,NA,TRBJ1-1
CASSEGTGGAEAFF,TGTGCCAGCAGTGAAGGGACTGGGGGCGCGGAAGCTTTCTTT,NA,TRBV6-1,NA,TRBJ1-1